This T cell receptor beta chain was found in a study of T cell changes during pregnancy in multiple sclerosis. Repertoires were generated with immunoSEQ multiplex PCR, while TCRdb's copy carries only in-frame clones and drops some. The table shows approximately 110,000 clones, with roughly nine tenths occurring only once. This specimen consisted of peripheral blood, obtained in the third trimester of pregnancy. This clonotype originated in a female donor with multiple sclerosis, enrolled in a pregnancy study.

CDR3 loop: CASSDGLPREKLFF. CDR3 DNA: TGTGCCAGCAGTGACGGTCTTCCGAGGGAAAAACTGTTTTTT. This chain connects TRBV6-5 to TRBJ1-4; D is ambiguous. The germline gives CDR1 MNHEY, CDR2 SVGAGI. The CDR3 is made up of 14 amino acids. Trimming pared 5 bases from V and 8 bases from J, leaving 15 bases between.